The 3 T cell receptor beta chains presented below share a single source sample, sequenced in a study of blood T cell repertoires in COVID-19. Profiling relied on immunoSEQ multiplex PCR, and the TCRdb table lists in-frame clones only, not all of them. The data contain 200,000 or so clones, more than 70% of them singletons. Sequencing was performed on peripheral blood. Every receptor here comes from a man aged 45-60 years with COVID-19, enrolled during active disease.

The CDR3 is CASSLAGGLLFF. The CDR3 DNA reads as TGTGCCAGCAGCTTAGCAGGGGGCTTGCTGTTTTTT. The chain joins TRBV7-9 to TRBJ1-4, with 7 positions matching TRBD1. The CDR3 runs to 12 residues. Germline lookup yields CDR1 SEHNR and CDR2 FQNEAQ (reference sequence). V was pared by 0 bases and J by 14 bases, with 3 bases of the junction left unmatched.

The gene calls are TRBV5-1 and TRBJ2-2; 10 positions agree with TRBD1. Germline V lookup: CDR1 SGHRS, CDR2 YFSETQ. Trimming took 5 bases from V and 0 from J; bases not matched to a gene: 4. The CDR3 length is 16 residues. CDR3 in amino acids: CASRLTGGTNTGELFF. In nucleotides, the CDR3 is TGCGCCAGCAGGTTGACAGGGGGCACGAACACCGGGGAGCTGTTTTTT.

V and J are TRBV7-3 and TRBJ2-1; 7 nucleotides agree with TRBD2. In germline, CDR1 is SGHTA, CDR2 FQGTGA. The CDR3 has 14 residues. After removal of 3 bases from V and 5 bases from J, the junction contained 4 bases not matched to a gene. The CDR3 protein is CASSFWGLNNEQFF. CDR3 nucleotides: TGTGCCAGCAGCTTTTGGGGACTAAACAATGAGCAGTTCTTC.